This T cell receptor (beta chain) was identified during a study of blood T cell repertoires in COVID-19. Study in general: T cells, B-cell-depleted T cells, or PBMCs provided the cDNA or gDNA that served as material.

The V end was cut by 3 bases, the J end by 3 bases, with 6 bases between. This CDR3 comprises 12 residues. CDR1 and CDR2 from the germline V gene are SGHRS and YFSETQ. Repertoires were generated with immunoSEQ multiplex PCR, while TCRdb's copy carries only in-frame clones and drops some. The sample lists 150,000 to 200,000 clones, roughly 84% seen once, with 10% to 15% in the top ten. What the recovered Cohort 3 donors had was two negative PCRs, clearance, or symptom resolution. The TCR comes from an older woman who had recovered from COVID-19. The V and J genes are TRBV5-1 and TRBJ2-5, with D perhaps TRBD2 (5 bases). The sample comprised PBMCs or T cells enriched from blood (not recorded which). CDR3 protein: CASSWTEETQYF. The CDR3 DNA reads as TGCGCCAGCAGCTGGACTGAAGAGACCCAGTACTTC.